This T cell receptor beta chain was retrieved from a study of control samples from healthy donors and cancer patients. This CDR3 is 19 amino acids long. The trim removed 8 bases at V and 0 bases at J, leaving 15 bases unmatched. Germline values: CDR1 SGHRS, CDR2 YFSETQ. Only in-frame clones appear in the TCRdb table, and some are missing; sequencing was by immunoSEQ multiplex PCR. The sample carries approximately 90,000 clones, approximately 93% recorded once. The TCR comes from a woman in her thirties in good health. The chain uses TRBV5-1 and TRBJ1-4; 11 positions match TRBD1. The sequenced sample consisted of blood. CDR3 nucleotide sequence: TGCGCCAGTAACGGACAGGGGGCGTTTACGGCTGCAACTAATGAAAAACTGTTTTTT. Translated, it gives CASNGQGAFTAATNEKLFF.